The rows below give T cell receptor beta chains drawn from one sample of a study of T cell repertoires in cytomegalovirus infection. TCRdb reanalysed the reads using MiXCR and keeps one entry per CDR3 protein. The repertoire consists of approximately 910,000 distinct CDR3 sequences, with approximately 31% occurring once and the leading ten covering about 14%. No antigen has been identified for these receptors. The starting material was cultured CD8+ T cells from PBMCs, obtained from culture after CMV antigen stimulation. These receptors came from a human donor in good health (CMV status not recorded). Some clones in this sample may be carry-over from other donors' samples. Both conserved end residues are part of each CDR3. D genes are given only for firm matches. The size field is filled for only some rows; it gives once, few, many or a size class.

abundance: .; d_gene: TRBD2; j_gene: TRBJ2-1; v_gene: TRBV12-3/TRBV12-4; CDR3nt: TGTGCCAGCAGTTGGGGGACTAGCGGGGGGTACTCCTACAATGAGCAGTTCTTC; CDR3aa: CASSWGTSGGYSYNEQFF
abundance: .; d_gene: .; j_gene: TRBJ1-1; v_gene: TRBV12-3/TRBV12-4; CDR3nt: TGTGCCACCAAGGGTGAGAGAACCGGGGAAGCTTTCTTT; CDR3aa: CATKGERTGEAFF
abundance: .; d_gene: .; j_gene: TRBJ1-2; v_gene: TRBV2; CDR3nt: TGTGCCAGCAGTGAATCGGCAGCAACTAACTATGGCTACACCTTC; CDR3aa: CASSESAATNYGYTF
abundance: .; d_gene: .; j_gene: TRBJ1-5; v_gene: TRBV12-3/TRBV12-4; CDR3nt: TGTGCCAGCAGTTTTTTGGGCCCCGATCAGCCCCAGCATTTT; CDR3aa: CASSFLGPDQPQHF
abundance: once; d_gene: TRBD1; j_gene: TRBJ2-1; v_gene: TRBV9; CDR3nt: TGTGCCAGCAGCGTAGAACACAGGGGTAATGAGCAGTTCTTC; CDR3aa: CASSVEHRGNEQFF
abundance: .; d_gene: .; j_gene: TRBJ2-1; v_gene: TRBV4-1; CDR3nt: TGCGCCAGCAGCCAAGAAGGCGTCATCTCCTACAATGAGCAGTTCTTC; CDR3aa: CASSQEGVISYNEQFF
abundance: .; d_gene: TRBD1; j_gene: TRBJ2-2; v_gene: TRBV12-5; CDR3nt: TGTGCTAGTGGTTTCACAGGGGTCCCGAACACCGGGGAGCTGTTTTTT; CDR3aa: CASGFTGVPNTGELFF
abundance: .; d_gene: .; j_gene: TRBJ2-1; v_gene: TRBV27; CDR3nt: TGTGCCAGCAGTCCGAACCAGGCTTACTCCTACAATGAGCAGTTCTTC; CDR3aa: CASSPNQAYSYNEQFF
abundance: .; d_gene: .; j_gene: TRBJ2-1; v_gene: TRBV7-6; CDR3nt: TGTGCCAGCAGACTTCCAGGGGGGCCTTACCACAATGAGCAGTTCTTC; CDR3aa: CASRLPGGPYHNEQFF
abundance: .; d_gene: TRBD1; j_gene: TRBJ1-1; v_gene: TRBV7-2; CDR3nt: TGTGCCAGCAGCTTACCGGGACAGGGGGTCGAAGCTTTCTTT; CDR3aa: CASSLPGQGVEAFF
abundance: .; d_gene: TRBD1; j_gene: TRBJ1-1; v_gene: TRBV6-1; CDR3nt: TGTGCCAGCTACCACAGGGGGGGGGTTGAAGCTTTCTTT; CDR3aa: CASYHRGGVEAFF
abundance: .; d_gene: .; j_gene: TRBJ2-5; v_gene: TRBV9; CDR3nt: TGTGCCAGCAGCGTAGCAGGGGGGGACGAGACCCAGTACTTC; CDR3aa: CASSVAGGDETQYF
abundance: .; d_gene: TRBD2; j_gene: TRBJ2-3; v_gene: TRBV12-3/TRBV12-4; CDR3nt: TGTGCCAGCAGGGGACTAGCGGGGGGTTCAGATACGCAGTATTTT; CDR3aa: CASRGLAGGSDTQYF
abundance: .; d_gene: .; j_gene: TRBJ1-3; v_gene: TRBV20-1; CDR3nt: TGCAGTGCTAGGGCCCCTCAATCTGGAAACACCATATATTTT; CDR3aa: CSARAPQSGNTIYF
abundance: .; d_gene: .; j_gene: TRBJ1-3; v_gene: TRBV9; CDR3nt: TGTGCCAGCAGCGTTGGCCCCGGCCCTGGAAACACCATATATTTT; CDR3aa: CASSVGPGPGNTIYF
abundance: .; d_gene: .; j_gene: TRBJ1-1; v_gene: TRBV4-1; CDR3nt: TGCGCCAGCAGCCAAATGTGGGGGCAGGGGCTCACTGAAGCTTTCTTT; CDR3aa: CASSQMWGQGLTEAFF
abundance: once; d_gene: .; j_gene: TRBJ1-1; v_gene: TRBV10-3; CDR3nt: TGTGCCATCAGTGAGTTTATGGACGGAGAAGCTTTCTTT; CDR3aa: CAISEFMDGEAFF
abundance: .; d_gene: .; j_gene: TRBJ1-3; v_gene: TRBV6-5; CDR3nt: TGTGCCAGCAGTTACTCGACACATAACTCTGGAAACACCATATATTTT; CDR3aa: CASSYSTHNSGNTIYF
abundance: few; d_gene: .; j_gene: TRBJ2-5; v_gene: TRBV2; CDR3nt: TGTGCCAGCATCTCGGGCCAGACCCAGTACTTC; CDR3aa: CASISGQTQYF
abundance: few; d_gene: .; j_gene: TRBJ2-1; v_gene: TRBV7-3; CDR3nt: TGTGCCAGCAGCTTAATGAACCACAATGAGCAGTTCTTC; CDR3aa: CASSLMNHNEQFF
abundance: few; d_gene: .; j_gene: TRBJ2-7; v_gene: TRBV12-3/TRBV12-4; CDR3nt: TGTGCCAGCAGTGAAACCCTCAAGGGCTATCGGGGCTACGAGCAGTACTTC; CDR3aa: CASSETLKGYRGYEQYF
abundance: few; d_gene: TRBD1; j_gene: TRBJ1-2; v_gene: TRBV2; CDR3nt: TGTGCCAGCTATGGAGGCGACAGGGACTATGGCTACACCTTC; CDR3aa: CASYGGDRDYGYTF
abundance: few; d_gene: .; j_gene: TRBJ2-5; v_gene: TRBV4-1; CDR3nt: TGCGCCAGCAGCCAAGTAATAACAGTCCAAGAGACCCAGTACTTC; CDR3aa: CASSQVITVQETQYF
abundance: .; d_gene: TRBD2; j_gene: TRBJ2-7; v_gene: TRBV12-3/TRBV12-4; CDR3nt: TGTGCCAGCAGTTTTATCACTAGCGGGGGGGAGGTATACGAGCAGTACTTC; CDR3aa: CASSFITSGGEVYEQYF